A single TCR beta chain is shown here with its context. The antigen remains undetermined. The junction differs from germline at one of its ends, possibly a read error. RNA transcripts were the template for amplifying TCR beta CDR3 regions. TCR CDR3 underwent first-round RT-PCR with the HTBI primer set. TCRdb used MiXCR to reprocess the multiplex PCR reads, holding one entry per CDR3 protein. The data contain about 210,000 distinct CDR3 sequences, more than 15% of them singletons. The data belong to a study of T cells in Graves' hyperthyroidism and ophthalmopathy. The study's findings and limits: Stable hyperthyroidism and ophthalmopathy were separated using 13 V-J signatures. Median prediction lead before ophthalmopathy onset was 6.5 months with the model. Blood shared most expanded thyroid clonotypes above 0.001.

The TCR sequence derives from a man aged 45-60 years with Graves' hyperthyroidism. Sequenced: blood.

The CDR3 loop reads CASGLAGREGGYTF. CDR3 coding DNA: TGTGCCAGCGGCTTAGCGGGACGAGAGGGTGGCTACACCTTC. The chain has TRBV7-9 and TRBJ1-2, with a tentative D call TRBD1 (5 bases). CDR1 and CDR2 (germline): SEHNR, FQNEAQ (reference sequence). CDR3 length: 14 amino acids.